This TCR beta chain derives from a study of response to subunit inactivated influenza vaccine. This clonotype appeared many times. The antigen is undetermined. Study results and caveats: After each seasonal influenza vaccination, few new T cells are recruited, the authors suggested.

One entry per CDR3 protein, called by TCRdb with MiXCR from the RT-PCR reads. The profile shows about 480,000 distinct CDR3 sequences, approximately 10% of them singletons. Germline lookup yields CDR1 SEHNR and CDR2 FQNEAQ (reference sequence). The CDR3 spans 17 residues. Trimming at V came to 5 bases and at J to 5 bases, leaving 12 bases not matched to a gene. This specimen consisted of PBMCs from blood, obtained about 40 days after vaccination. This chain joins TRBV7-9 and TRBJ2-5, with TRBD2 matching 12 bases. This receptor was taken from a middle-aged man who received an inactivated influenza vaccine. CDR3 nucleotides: TGTGCCAGCAGCCGCCTGACTAGCGGGAGAGGAAGGGAGACCCAGTACTTC. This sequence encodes CASSRLTSGRGRETQYF.